The 18 T cell receptor beta chains below were found in one sample sequenced in a study of cytomegalovirus exposure and HLA in healthy donors. 60 Vbeta and 13 Jbeta primers were used in PCR. The method was immunoSEQ multiplex PCR; TCRdb's version includes in-frame clones alone and lacks a portion of them. The repertoire holds 100,000 to 150,000 clones, with around 78% as singletons. Material for sequencing was PBMCs. Receptors were obtained from a man younger than 35 in good health and CMV-seropositive.

V gene TRBV13 combines with J gene TRBJ2-4, with 15 bases identical to TRBD2. The V and J ends lost 5 bases and 8 bases, in that order; junction bases with no gene match: 7. The CDR3 length is 16 residues. Germline CDR1 reads PRHDT; CDR2 reads FYEKMQ (reference sequence). The CDR3 protein is CASSPRTSGGGHIQYF. CDR3 sequence (DNA): TGTGCCAGCAGCCCTAGGACTAGCGGGGGGGGGCACATTCAGTACTTC.

Turning to this clone: The sample carries other DNA sequences with the same CDR3. The CDR3 loop reads CASSLGGGADTQYF. The CDR3, as DNA: TGCGCCAGCAGCTTGGGAGGGGGGGCAGATACGCAGTATTTT. V gene TRBV5-1 combines with J gene TRBJ2-3, with D perhaps matching TRBD2 (7 bases). This CDR3 region has 14 residues. V was shortened by 0 bases and J by 4 bases, with 9 bases between the two germline ends. In germline, CDR1 is SGHRS, CDR2 YFSETQ.

This clone was counted a few times. V gene TRBV7-8 combines with J gene TRBJ1-5; D possibly corresponds to TRBD1 (6 bases). The CDR3 is made up of 16 amino acids. V was trimmed by 5 bases and J by 1 base, leaving 15 bases between them. Germline-derived CDR1 and CDR2 are SGHVS and FQNEAQ. DNA for the CDR3: TGTGCCAGCAGCGTAACACAGGGTGGAAGCAATCAGCCCCAGCATTTT. Encoded protein: CASSVTQGGSNQPQHF.

A remark on this clone: The junction does not match germline at one end; this may be a read error. The rearrangement joins TRBV10-3 to TRBJ2-3, with 7 positions matching TRBD1. Germline CDR1 ENHRY, CDR2 SYGVKD. There are 14 residues in the CDR3. The CDR3, as DNA: TGTGCCACCAGTGACAACGCAGGGGGAGATACGCAGTATTTT. This translates into CATSDNAGGDTQYF.

The chain is built from TRBV18 and TRBJ2-1; 15 bases match TRBD2. This CDR3 has 16 amino acids. The germline V gene encodes CDR1 KGHSH and CDR2 LQKENI. V shed 5 bases, J shed 9 bases, and the junction held 8 bases outside the gene matches. CDR3 amino acids: CASSSWTSGGAGEQFF. The CDR3 DNA is TGTGCCAGCTCATCCTGGACTAGCGGGGGGGCCGGTGAGCAGTTCTTC.

This chain links TRBV19 with TRBJ2-2; 8 bases match TRBD1. Trimming removed 9 bases from V and 1 base from J; junction bases left unmatched: 4. Germline V CDR1 and CDR2: LNHDA, SQIVND (reference sequence). The CDR3 spans 14 residues. CDR3 residues: CASQGTGNTGELFF. CDR3 sequence (DNA): TGTGCCAGCCAAGGGACAGGGAACACCGGGGAGCTGTTTTTT.

V is TRBV7-9 and J is TRBJ2-5; D is ambiguous. Trimming shortened V by 2 bases and J by 4 bases, and 17 bases separated the two germline ends. CDR3 length: 16 residues. The germline CDR1 and CDR2 sequences are SEHNR and FQNEAQ (reference sequence). CDR3 DNA: TGTGCCAGCAGCTTAACCGTCCTAGGTATCTCAGAGACCCAGTACTTC. Residues: CASSLTVLGISETQYF.

V usage is TRBV4-1 and J usage is TRBJ2-2; no clear D. Germline V gene lookup returns CDR1 MGHRA and CDR2 YSYEKL. V dropped 4 bases and J dropped 3 bases, with 6 bases sitting between them. The CDR3 spans 13 residues. DNA of the CDR3: TGCGCCAGCAGCCGAAGAGACACCGGGGAGCTGTTTTTT. Protein sequence: CASSRRDTGELFF.

The CDR3 DNA is TGTGCCAGCAGCTTAGGGGGACAGGGATACGAGCAGTACTTC. As protein: CASSLGGQGYEQYF. V is TRBV7-9 and J is TRBJ2-7; 9 bases line up with TRBD1. The CDR3 has 14 amino acids. CDR1 is SEHNR and CDR2 is FQNEAQ in the germline V gene (reference sequence). V dropped 1 base and J dropped 4; count of bases not matched to a gene: 2.

This clone was detected only a few times. The chain couples TRBV7-3 to TRBJ1-2; no clear D. Germline-derived CDR1 and CDR2 are SGHTA and FQGTGA. The CDR3 contains 13 residues. Trimming shortened V by 2 bases and J by 8 bases, and 12 bases separated the two germline ends. The CDR3 sequence is CASSLGTAGGYTF. CDR3 DNA: TGTGCCAGCAGCTTAGGAACCGCGGGGGGCTACACCTTC.

V and J are TRBV27 and TRBJ2-7, with 9 bases fitting TRBD2. The germline gives CDR1 MNHEY, CDR2 SMNVEV (reference sequence). The CDR3 is 14 residues long. Trimming cost V 4 bases and J 6 bases; bases outside gene matches: 7. The CDR3 protein is CASSSGGGAVEQYF. In DNA form, the CDR3 reads TGTGCCAGCAGTTCAGGCGGGGGGGCGGTCGAGCAGTACTTC.

The chain has TRBV4-1 and TRBJ1-4; TRBD1 agrees at 10 bases. Germline V gene lookup returns CDR1 MGHRA and CDR2 YSYEKL. The J segment lost 7 bases and the V segment lost 3 bases, leaving 2 bases of the junction unmatched. The CDR3 contains 14 residues. The CDR3: CASSQGQGSEKLFF. The CDR3 DNA sequence: TGCGCCAGCAGCCAGGGACAGGGGAGTGAAAAACTGTTTTTT.

This rearrangement joins TRBV4-1 to TRBJ2-3; 8 bases agree with TRBD2. The CDR3 spans 13 residues. After removal of 8 bases from V and 4 bases from J, the junction contained 5 bases not matched to a gene. Germline V gene sequence: CDR1 MGHRA, CDR2 YSYEKL. CDR3 coding DNA: TGCGCCAGCGGGATCGGGGGGGCAGATACGCAGTATTTT. It encodes CASGIGGADTQYF.

The chain is built from TRBV13 and TRBJ1-2; perhaps TRBD1 as D (5 bases). CDR3 length equals 15 residues. Germline CDR1 is PRHDT and CDR2 is FYEKMQ (reference sequence). Trimming pared 8 bases from V and 5 bases from J, leaving 21 bases between. Written as DNA, the CDR3 is TGTGCCAGCGAGGAGGGGATCTGGGGAGGTTATGGCTACACCTTC. Translated, it gives CASEEGIWGGYGYTF.

The gene calls are TRBV7-3 and TRBJ1-2, with TRBD1 identical over 10 bases. The CDR3 is 13 residues long. Germline CDR1 SGHTA, CDR2 FQGTGA. V shed 2 bases, J shed 7 bases, and the junction held 1 base outside the gene matches. The CDR3 reads CASSLGTGVGYTF. The CDR3 bases are TGTGCCAGCAGCTTAGGGACAGGGGTTGGCTACACCTTC.

V is TRBV7-6 and J is TRBJ2-1; tentatively, D is TRBD2 (6 bases). Germline V gene lookup returns CDR1 SGHVS and CDR2 FNYEAQ. The V gene lost 3 bases and the J gene lost 1 base, with 7 bases spanning the gap. CDR3 size: 14 residues. DNA for the CDR3: TGTGCCAGCAGCTTTGGGGGGTCCTACAATGAGCAGTTCTTC. Amino acids: CASSFGGSYNEQFF.

The chain has TRBV27 and TRBJ1-2; perhaps TRBD1 as D (6 bases). CDR3 length: 13 amino acids. V lost 5 bases, J lost 5 bases, and 12 bases lay in between. Germline assignment: CDR1 MNHEY and CDR2 SMNVEV (reference sequence). CDR3: CASSPGQLYGYTF. In DNA form, the CDR3 reads TGTGCCAGCAGTCCCGGACAGTTATATGGCTACACCTTC.

J is TRBJ1-3 and V is TRBV2; D may be TRBD1 (5 bases). CDR3 size: 15 residues. The germline V gene has CDR1 SNHLY and CDR2 FYNNEI. The CDR3 bases are TGTGCTCGGCAGGGTGGGCAAGGTACTGGAAACACCATATATTTT. Amino acids: CARQGGQGTGNTIYF.